The present T cell receptor (beta chain) was sequenced within a study of OX40 agonist ivuxolimab in advanced cancers. Study results and caveats: Among the lowest levels of clonal expansion were found in partial responders at 0.1-3.0 mg/kg. Part of the nonresponder group also had normalized T-cell clonal expansion that was low.

Details on this clone: Its cognate antigen is unknown.

V lost 3 bases and J lost 0; bases outside the gene matches: 6. The CDR3 is made up of 16 amino acids. Germline V gene sequence: CDR1 SGHNT, CDR2 YYREEE (reference sequence). The assay was immunoSEQ multiplex PCR, and TCRdb's table has in-frame clones only and misses some. This sample yields under 85,000 clones, of which about 90% are seen a single time; about 0.31% belongs to the top ten. V is TRBV5-4 and J is TRBJ1-3; 7 nucleotides match TRBD1. The sequence derives from an adult with an advanced solid tumor such as melanoma, head and neck, liver or kidney cancer. Source: CD4+ or CD8+ T cells sorted from blood, taken in a trial of the OX40 agonist ivuxolimab. This chain's CDR3 is CASSSETGISGNTIYF. The CDR3 bases are TGTGCCAGCAGCTCCGAGACAGGGATCTCTGGAAACACCATATATTTT. The variable domain in full, completed from reference TRBV5-4 and TRBJ1-3, reads ETGVTQSPTHLIKTRGQQVTLRCSSQSGHNTVSWYQQALGQGPQFIFQYYREEENGRGNFPPRFSGLQFPNYSSELNVNALELDDSALYLCASSSETGISGNTIYFGEGSWLTVV.